This T cell receptor beta chain was identified in a study of T cell responses to AZD1222 COVID-19 vaccine. Findings and caveats of the study: Following two doses of AZD1222, Spike-specific TCR breadth and depth rose. Dominant CD4 TCR responses targeted spike regions 160-218 and 743-854.

Repertoires were generated with immunoSEQ multiplex PCR, while TCRdb's copy carries only in-frame clones and drops some. The repertoire holds tens of thousands of clones, with approximately 90% as singletons. The CDR3 runs 13 residues. Trimming stripped 7 bases from V and 7 bases from J, with 13 bases between. Looked up from germline, CDR1 is MDHEN and CDR2 is SYDVKM. With regard to this clone: Its matching antigen is unknown.

This clonotype originated in an adult in good health. Here the sequenced sample was peripheral blood, taken on day 0 of MenACWY control vaccination. V gene TRBV28 combines with J gene TRBJ1-4, with D maybe TRBD1 (6 bases). CDR3 coding DNA: TGTGCCAGCACCGGGGGGCAGGTTGAAAAACTGTTTTTT. Translation: CASTGGQVEKLFF.